This T cell receptor beta chain came from a study of blood T cell repertoires in COVID-19. The wider study: Sites across the United States, Italy and Spain contributed samples from acute and convalescent COVID-19. T cells, B-cell-depleted T cells, or PBMCs provided the cDNA or gDNA that served as material.

Repertoires were generated with immunoSEQ multiplex PCR, while TCRdb's copy carries only in-frame clones and drops some. There are 95,000 to 110,000 clones in the sample; almost 85% occur only once, and roughly 4.4% lies in the top ten. The CDR3 has 14 residues. The V gene's germline CDR1 is LNHDA and CDR2 SQIVND (reference sequence). V was pared by 7 bases and J by 4 bases, with 13 bases between. The receptor was isolated from a human donor in a cohort sampled during active COVID-19. Sample: peripheral blood. This rearrangement joins TRBV19 to TRBJ2-2; D remains ambiguous. CDR3 in amino acids: CASTPTVLTGELFF. For the CDR3, the DNA is TGTGCCAGTACCCCGACTGTCCTCACCGGGGAGCTGTTTTTT.